This TCR beta chain was recorded in a study of blood T cell repertoires in COVID-19. For the study at large: Samples taken during acute and convalescent COVID-19 were collected in the United States, Italy and Spain.

Germline V gene data show CDR1 as KGHSH and CDR2 as LQKENI. V was pared by 3 bases and J by 0 bases, with 10 bases between. The length of the CDR3 is 15 residues. Original data processing: Amplified reference gene primers provided the basis for estimating nucleated cell counts. Clones were read by immunoSEQ multiplex PCR, and TCRdb kept only the in-frame ones, dropping some. Clone size and the V and J calls come from that table; the DNA yielded D and trimming. The table shows about 62,000 clones, with around 89% occurring only once. Patients in Seattle were enrolled during active infection, then followed longitudinally.

Specimen: peripheral blood. V is TRBV18 and J is TRBJ2-3, with D possibly matching TRBD1 (6 bases). The receptor was isolated from a woman aged 60-75 years with COVID-19, enrolled during active disease. The CDR3 loop reads CASSPSGASTDTQYF. The CDR3 coding sequence is TGTGCCAGCTCACCTTCAGGGGCGAGCACAGATACGCAGTATTTT. Full variable domain (missing parts from reference TRBV18 and TRBJ2-3): NAGVMQNPRHLVRRRGQEARLRCSPMKGHSHVYWYRQLPEEGLKFMVYLQKENIIDESGMPKERFSAEFPKEGPSILRIQQVVRGDSAAYFCASSPSGASTDTQYFGPGTRLTVL.